A single sample gave rise to the 25 T cell receptor beta chains below, sequenced in a study of relationships among human T cell subsets. The T cell receptor alpha and beta CDR3 regions were amplified from mRNA by semiquantitative ARM-PCR. In ARM-PCR, communal superprimers followed tagged nested gene-specific primers for exponential amplification. TCRdb re-called the multiplex PCR reads with MiXCR, one entry per CDR3 protein. The sample includes fewer than 5,500 distinct CDR3 sequences, around 60% of them seen just once. The CD8+ T cells came from negative anti-CD4 multisort bead selection followed by positive anti-CD8 selection. Sequencing input: CD8+ T cells sorted from blood. The receptors come from a man aged 40-49 years in good health.

The chain uses TRBV4-1 and TRBJ1-1, with D possibly TRBD1 on 5 matching bases. V was shortened by 1 base and J by 2 bases, with 14 bases between the two germline ends. There are 16 residues in the CDR3. Looked up from germline, CDR1 is MGHRA and CDR2 is YSYEKL. CDR3 nucleotides: TGCGCCAGCAGCCAAGGAGAGACAGTATTAAACACTGAAGCTTTCTTT. This gives the protein CASSQGETVLNTEAFF.

This clonotype counts as medium-sized. The chain employs TRBV27 and TRBJ2-2, with D uncertain. The CDR3 spans 18 residues. Germline CDR1 and CDR2: MNHEY and SMNVEV (reference sequence). Trimming removed 5 bases at V and 8 bases at J, with 27 bases between. The CDR3, as DNA: TGTGCCAGCAGTCACTCCTCGGTGGAAGTCTGGTTGGGGGGGGAGCTGTTTTTT. Protein: CASSHSSVEVWLGGELFF.

The chain couples TRBV29-1 to TRBJ2-3; unclear D gene. The germline V gene encodes CDR1 SQVTM and CDR2 ANQGSEA. The CDR3 consists of 11 residues. The V gene lost 3 bases and the J gene lost 9 bases, with 10 bases spanning the gap. The CDR3 DNA sequence: TGCAGCGTTGACTATCTGGGAACGCAGTATTTT. This sequence encodes CSVDYLGTQYF.

This sequence joins TRBV11-1 and TRBJ2-1, with D maybe TRBD2 (5 bases). Germline CDR1 and CDR2: SGHAT and FQDESV (reference sequence). V shed 3 bases and J shed 7 bases, with 16 bases lying between them. The CDR3 has 15 residues. CDR3 DNA: TGTGCCAGCAGCTTTTTGCGGGCCCCTACGAATGAGCAGTTCTTC. Its translation: CASSFLRAPTNEQFF.

The chain recombines TRBV6-5 with TRBJ1-4; D is unclear. Germline V gene lookup returns CDR1 MNHEY and CDR2 SVGAGI. The V end lost 0 bases, the J end lost 1 base, and 6 bases lay between the germline ends. The CDR3 spans 15 residues. The CDR3, as DNA: TGTGCCAGCAGTTACTCGTCAGGAACTAATGAAAAACTGTTTTTT. Translating it yields CASSYSSGTNEKLFF.

This clonotype was counted once. The V gene is TRBV12-5, the J gene TRBJ1-2; 7 nucleotides align to TRBD1. The CDR3 consists of 14 residues. Germline values: CDR1 LGHNT, CDR2 FRNRAP. The V gene end was trimmed by 6 bases and the J gene end by 6 bases; junction bases not matched to a gene: 10. This CDR3 is CASGTGTARNGYTF. The DNA for the CDR3 is TGTGCTAGTGGGACAGGGACGGCGCGGAATGGCTACACCTTC.

This chain links TRBV14 with TRBJ2-7, with 7 nucleotides matching TRBD2. V lost 4 bases, J lost 5 bases, and 8 bases stayed unmatched. Germline V gene lookup returns CDR1 SGHDN and CDR2 FVKESK. This CDR3 has 14 residues. The CDR3 region has the DNA TGTGCCAGCAGCCCCGGGGAGGGGAACGACGAGCAGTACTTC. It codes for CASSPGEGNDEQYF.

This clonotype showed up just a few times. One junction end disagrees with the germline gene, perhaps due to a read error. The chain uses TRBV4-2 and TRBJ1-6; TRBD1 might be the D (5 bases). Germline V gene sequence: CDR1 LGHNA, CDR2 YNFKEQ. The CDR3 runs 13 residues. This chain's CDR3 is CASSPRGVSPLHF. The CDR3 nucleotides are TGCGCCAGCAGCCCGCGAGGGGTGTCACCCCTCCACTTT.

A few counts support this clonotype. The chain links TRBV20-1 to TRBJ1-1; D possibly corresponds to TRBD1 (5 bases). The CDR3 has 15 amino acids. V lost 5 bases, J lost 0 bases, and 16 bases lay in between. Germline V gene sequence: CDR1 DFQATT, CDR2 SNEGSKA (reference sequence). The CDR3 bases are TGCAGTGCTCCTGGGGCGTCCGAAGTGAACACTGAAGCTTTCTTT. Amino acid sequence: CSAPGASEVNTEAFF.

This clonotype was observed a few times. The chain combines TRBV4-1 with TRBJ2-5; no definite D call. The length of the CDR3 is 14 residues. CDR1 and CDR2 from the germline V gene are MGHRA and YSYEKL. V lost 5 bases to trimming and J lost 4 bases, with 14 bases between them. CDR3 residues: CASSAPTGPETQYF. In DNA form, the CDR3 reads TGCGCCAGCAGCGCGCCGACCGGGCCAGAGACCCAGTACTTC.

This chain connects TRBV28 to TRBJ1-5; no reliable D call. Germline lookup yields CDR1 MDHEN and CDR2 SYDVKM. This CDR3 has 13 residues. Trimming shortened V by 5 bases and J by 0 bases, and 5 bases separated the two germline ends. CDR3 nucleotides: TGTGCCAGCAGTGACTATAGCAATCAGCCCCAGCATTTT. Residues: CASSDYSNQPQHF.

This clonotype has just one count. V is TRBV27 and J is TRBJ2-5, with 7 bases aligning to TRBD2. The CDR3 totals 14 residues. Trimming at V came to 2 bases and at J to 4 bases, leaving 4 bases not matched to a gene. The germline V gene has CDR1 MNHEY and CDR2 SMNVEV (reference sequence). The CDR3 bases are TGTGCCAGCAGTTTACGGGACTACGGAGAGACCCAGTACTTC. Protein sequence: CASSLRDYGETQYF.

This clonotype was picked up a small number of times. A much larger clone differs from this one at a single base, so this may be a read error. This chain links TRBV28 with TRBJ2-1, with 9 bases matching TRBD2. V lost 1 base to trimming and J lost 9 bases; unmatched junction nucleotides: 7. Germline V lookup: CDR1 MDHEN, CDR2 SYDVKM. This CDR3 has 15 amino acids. The CDR3 nucleotides are TGTGCCAGCAGTTTATTGGAGACTAGCGGCGGTGAGCAGTTCTTC. It translates to CASSLLETSGGEQFF.

The chain uses TRBV11-2 and TRBJ2-7; TRBD1 matches at 9 bases. The junction had 11 bases not matched to a gene; V was cut back by 5 bases and J by 3 bases. Germline loops: CDR1 SGHAT, CDR2 FQNNGV. The CDR3 spans 16 residues. The CDR3 DNA sequence: TGTGCCAGCAGCGTCGAGACAGGGGGACTTAACTACGAGCAGTACTTC. Protein: CASSVETGGLNYEQYF.

The chain links TRBV5-5 to TRBJ1-2, with TRBD1 as a possible D gene (5 bases). With 7 bases removed from V and 3 bases from J, the gap between germline ends came to 16 bases. This CDR3 is 14 amino acids long. Germline-derived CDR1 and CDR2 are SGHKS and YYEKEE (reference sequence). The CDR3 DNA reads TGTGCCAGCGGTCCGGGACGGATAGACTATGGCTACACCTTC. It specifies CASGPGRIDYGYTF.

This sequence joins TRBV28 and TRBJ1-5, with TRBD1 as a possible D gene (5 bases). The V and J ends lost 6 bases and 0 bases respectively, with 12 bases between them. Germline loops: CDR1 MDHEN, CDR2 SYDVKM. The length of the CDR3 is 15 residues. DNA of the CDR3: TGTGCCAGCAGACGACAGCGTTATAGCAATCAGCCCCAGCATTTT. It encodes CASRRQRYSNQPQHF.

The V gene is TRBV6-4, the J gene TRBJ2-3; 10 bases align to TRBD1. J was trimmed by 4 bases and V by 5 bases; bases with no gene match: 9. Germline values: CDR1 MRHNA, CDR2 SNTAGT. The CDR3 covers 16 residues. The CDR3, as DNA: TGTGCCAGCAGTCCCACGGGACAGGGGAACGCAGATACGCAGTATTTT. Amino acid sequence: CASSPTGQGNADTQYF.

The chain employs TRBV29-1 and TRBJ1-2; D call uncertain. The ends were cut back, 1 base at V and 2 bases at J, with 8 bases in the middle. CDR1 and CDR2 (germline): SQVTM, ANQGSEA. The CDR3 runs to 13 residues. CDR3 bases: TGCAGCGTTGAAGGACGGGAGAACTATGGCTACACCTTC. This sequence encodes CSVEGRENYGYTF.

This chain joins TRBV6-2 or TRBV6-3 and TRBJ2-3; possibly TRBD2 for D (6 bases). Between the trimmed V and J ends, which lost 0 bases and 2 bases, there was a span of 18 bases. CDR1 MNHEY and CDR2 SVGEGT come from the germline V gene. There are 18 residues in the CDR3. CDR3 residues: CASSYSKSRGAPTDTQYF. CDR3 in DNA: TGTGCCAGCAGTTACTCGAAATCCCGCGGGGCCCCCACAGATACGCAGTATTTT.

This clonotype showed up just once. V gene TRBV4-2 combines with J gene TRBJ2-1; 7 positions match TRBD2. The CDR3 length is 17 residues. Germline assignment: CDR1 LGHNA and CDR2 YNFKEQ. The junction had 11 bases not matched to a gene; V was cut back by 1 base and J by 5 bases. The CDR3 here is CASSQGVRLAENNEQFF. The CDR3 nucleotides are TGTGCCAGCAGCCAAGGTGTGCGGCTAGCGGAGAACAATGAGCAGTTCTTC.

The J gene is TRBJ2-7, the V gene TRBV11-2, with D unclear. The CDR3 totals 15 residues. Trimming shortened V by 1 base and J by 0 bases, and 10 bases separated the two germline ends. From germline, CDR1 is SGHAT and CDR2 FQNNGV. The DNA of the CDR3 is TGTGCCAGCAGCTTAGGCCAGTCGAGCTCCTACGAGCAGTACTTC. Its protein product is CASSLGQSSSYEQYF.

This clonotype ranks as medium-sized. The CDR3 is CASSLQANQETQYF. The CDR3 bases are TGTGCCAGCAGCTTACAAGCGAACCAAGAGACCCAGTACTTC. The genes are TRBV7-8 and TRBJ2-5; D call uncertain. Germline-derived CDR1 and CDR2 are SGHVS and FQNEAQ. V was shortened by 2 bases and J by 0 bases, with 7 bases between the two germline ends. There are 14 residues in the CDR3. Full variable domain (missing parts from reference TRBV7-8 and TRBJ2-5): GAGVSQSPRYKVAKRGQDVALRCDPISGHVSLFWYQQALGQGPEFLTYFQNEAQLDKSGLPSDRFFAERPEGSVSTLKIQRTQQEDSAVYLCASSLQANQETQYFGPGTRLLVL.

V usage is TRBV3-1 and J usage is TRBJ2-1, with 10 bases matching TRBD2. Germline loops: CDR1 LGHDT, CDR2 YNNKEL (reference sequence). V lost 0 bases to trimming and J lost 2 bases; unmatched junction nucleotides: 7. This CDR3 contains 18 residues. CDR3 nucleotide sequence: TGTGCCAGCAGCCAAGATCTAGAACTAGCGGGACCCTACAATGAGCAGTTCTTC. This codes for CASSQDLELAGPYNEQFF.

The V gene is TRBV28, the J gene TRBJ2-7, with D possibly being TRBD1 (6 bases). Between the trimmed V and J ends, which lost 5 bases and 4 bases, there was a span of 18 bases. The germline V gene encodes CDR1 MDHEN and CDR2 SYDVKM. The CDR3 spans 15 residues. CDR3 sequence reads: CASSPWQGLSYEQYF. CDR3 sequence (DNA): TGTGCCAGCAGTCCCTGGCAGGGGTTGAGTTACGAGCAGTACTTC.

This clonotype showed up just once. The rearrangement joins TRBV20-1 to TRBJ2-7; D remains unclear. Germline V gives CDR1 DFQATT, CDR2 SNEGSKA (reference sequence). The CDR3 contains 14 residues. V was cut by 3 bases and J by 3 bases, with 15 bases left in between. CDR3 sequence: CSASEANVYYEQYF. The DNA of the CDR3 is TGCAGTGCTAGTGAAGCTAATGTGTACTACGAGCAGTACTTC.